The 7 T cell receptor beta chains reported below all come from one sample, sequenced in a study of blood T cell repertoires in COVID-19. Method: immunoSEQ multiplex PCR; TCRdb's copy keeps in-frame clones and lacks some. The sample gives around 70,000 clones, approximately 80% of which show up once; around a sixth is in the top ten. Sample: peripheral blood. Receptors were obtained from a man aged 65 to 79 who had recovered from COVID-19.

V and J are TRBV19 and TRBJ2-7, with 9 bases matching TRBD1. Looked up from germline, CDR1 is LNHDA and CDR2 is SQIVND (reference sequence). This CDR3 is built from 15 residues. With V trimmed by 7 bases and J by 5 bases, 12 bases remained unmatched. The CDR3 reads CASTTTWDRENEQYF. The DNA of the CDR3 is TGTGCCAGTACCACCACCTGGGACAGGGAGAACGAGCAGTACTTC.

The V gene is TRBV12-3 or TRBV12-4, the J gene TRBJ2-1; no clear D. The CDR3 is 11 amino acids. Trimming stripped 6 bases from V and 4 bases from J, with 4 bases between. The CDR3: CASSLYNEQFF. CDR3 nucleotide sequence: TGTGCCAGCAGCCTATACAATGAGCAGTTCTTC.

The V call is TRBV2, the J call TRBJ1-5, with 8 bases aligning to TRBD1. This CDR3 has 14 amino acids. Trimming cost V 4 bases and J 6 bases; bases outside gene matches: 5. CDR1 and CDR2 (germline): SNHLY, FYNNEI. CDR3 sequence (DNA): TGTGCCAGCAGTGGGACAGGGCGGATTCAGCCCCAGCATTTT. Translated, it gives CASSGTGRIQPQHF.

The chain uses TRBV30 and TRBJ1-4, with D possibly being TRBD1 (5 bases). The germline CDR1 and CDR2 sequences are GTSNPN and SVGIG (reference sequence). V was trimmed by 4 bases and J by 7 bases, leaving 10 bases between them. This CDR3 spans 12 amino acids. DNA of the CDR3: TGTGCCTGGACAATGGGGGGTGAAAAACTGTTTTTT. Its protein product is CAWTMGGEKLFF.

The chain is built from TRBV18 and TRBJ1-1; TRBD1 might be the D (6 bases). Per the germline V gene, CDR1 is KGHSH and CDR2 is LQKENI. The length of the CDR3 is 17 residues. Deletions cut 8 bases from V and 0 bases from J, with 22 bases between. The CDR3 protein is CASHKRLERGMNTEAFF. CDR3 DNA: TGTGCCAGCCATAAAAGACTCGAGAGGGGGATGAACACTGAAGCTTTCTTT. Full variable domain (outside the CDR3, taken from reference TRBV18 and TRBJ1-1): NAGVMQNPRHLVRRRGQEARLRCSPMKGHSHVYWYRQLPEEGLKFMVYLQKENIIDESGMPKERFSAEFPKEGPSILRIQQVVRGDSAAYFCASHKRLERGMNTEAFFGQGTRLTVV.

CDR3 nucleotide sequence: TGTGCCAGCAGCTTGCAAGAGAACTATGGCTACACCTTC. Residues: CASSLQENYGYTF. The rearrangement links TRBV5-5 to TRBJ1-2; D gene uncertain. Germline CDR1 and CDR2: SGHKS and YYEKEE (reference sequence). The CDR3 has 13 amino acids. V was shortened by 1 base and J by 2 bases, with 6 bases between the two germline ends.

The chain links TRBV9 to TRBJ1-1; D gene ambiguous. The germline V and J ends were trimmed by 0 bases and 3 bases, with 6 bases remaining between them. Germline V gene sequence: CDR1 SGDLS, CDR2 YYNGEE. CDR3 length: 13 residues. The CDR3 protein is CASSVGQDTEAFF. The CDR3 nucleotides are TGTGCCAGCAGCGTAGGTCAGGACACTGAAGCTTTCTTT.